This TCR beta chain was identified during a study of shared clonotypes between healthy human individuals (dated by TCRdb to about 2020). As for the study more broadly: The cohort comprised a couple of women and a few men aged 18 to 49 years. Libraries were prepared and TCR repertoires were sequenced by different laboratories using diverse techniques, in order to increase sequencing depth and limit assay-specific biases. For each donor, CD4 naive and CD4 memory were each given three plates, CD8 naive was given two plates, and CD8 memory was given one plate. Blood TCR repertoires of roughly five healthy adults were deeply sequenced to estimate repertoire size and the extent of clonotype sharing between individuals. Each donor's leukapheresis produced roughly between roughly 0.9 and 9 billion PBMCs. General conclusions and limits of the study: Only blood was sampled, and tissue TCR repertoires likely differ from those in blood. Higher generation probabilities were observed for clonotypes shared by all four sorted-subset donors than for non-shared clonotypes. Rarefaction of sorted-subset datasets indicated incomplete sequencing despite the large sequencing depth. Because the study included a small number of donors, the genetic and exposure-history diversity represented was limited. Estimated clonotype richness was generally larger for naive than for memory subsets. When several donors were compared, the shared fraction of clonotypes was around 5% for naive CD4, 3.5% to 4% for naive CD8, more than 2% for memory CD4, and 0.35% to 0.5% for memory CD8. Based on pairwise subsampling, the degree of clonotype sharing among donors was expected to be affected by sequencing depth.

The donors were healthy, HIV-negative adults with no recently reported acute infections or vaccinations. All donors were Caucasian adults living in Nashville, Tennessee, USA. Magnetic negative selection was used to enrich CD4+ T cells, after which naive cells were positively selected on CD45RA and the negative fraction became the memory subset. After blood collection by leukapheresis, PBMCs were isolated using Ficoll-Histopaque density gradient centrifugation and then cryopreserved in the vapor phase of liquid nitrogen. Purity and quantity of every magnetically sorted T cell population were checked by analytical flow cytometry. Genomic DNA was isolated from every sorted fraction and measured by UV absorbance on a Nanodrop 2000c. About this clone itself: Its antigen has not been determined. Per-base quality was not reported, and no clone a single base away is much larger than it.

Counted from cysteine to phenylalanine, this CDR3 has 14 amino acids. Only the CDR3 DNA is retained, 42 bases long and in frame from the first base. The germline V gene encodes CDR1 GTSNPN and CDR2 SVGIG (reference sequence). Trimming removed 5 bases from V and 9 bases from J, leaving 17 bases between the germline ends. TCR CDR3 regions were amplified from genomic DNA by multiplex PCR using the deep immunoSEQ assay. Extracted genomic DNA from each cell subset was spread evenly across all wells of several immunoSEQ 96-well plates, with each plate serving as a replicate. For sorted subsets, roughly 200 ng of genomic DNA, equivalent to tens of thousands of T cell genomes, went into each replicate PCR. Purified libraries were quantified with a Qubit 3.0 fluorometer, sized on a Bioanalyzer 2100, and re-quantified with the KAPA Library Quantification kit. Every immunoSEQ 96-well plate was sequenced on a separate single-read 150-cycle Illumina NextSeq 550 flow cell. Processing in the source paper ran as follows. The immunoSEQ output contained only junctional sequences without quality scores, so filtering could not match that applied to full-length reads. To assign V/J genes and CDR3, sequences were annotated using PyIR, a Python wrapper for IgBLAST v1.9, with IMGT germline references. Reads with weak V/J assignments (E-value above 1e-6), missing CDR3, stop codons, out-of-frame junctions, or ambiguous translated residues were removed. V3J clonotypes were defined as sequences sharing the same inferred V gene, J gene, and CDR3 amino acid sequence. Percentage overlap between repertoires was calculated by dividing the number of shared unique clonotypes by the size of the smaller repertoire. Three approaches were used to assess repertoire richness: RTK rarefaction, the Chao1 estimator, and Recon v2.1 estimates of unobserved clonotypes. Generation probabilities for all TCRbeta clonotypes obtained by the gDNA method from a handful of donors were computed using OLGA. The table comes from immuneACCESS by way of TCRdb, which keeps in-frame sequences with V and J called. Part of the clones is missing from these tables; in studies checked, under half for an unresolved V gene and the rest for unknown reasons. V, J and clone size reflect that table, while D and trimming were determined from the DNA. The sample contains roughly 2.5 million clones, over 85% of them found a single time. The top ten clones comprise over 0.12% of the sample.

Sequenced: naive CD4+ T cells sorted from blood. The sample's cell subset or site label, in plain terms: CD45RA+ positively selected. The chain links TRBV30 with TRBJ1-6; perhaps TRBD1 is the D gene, with 5 bases matching. This clonotype was sampled from a man aged 18 to 35 in good health. This receptor has the CDR3 CAWSTGDPISPLHF. The nucleotide sequence is TGTGCCTGGTCAACCGGGGACCCTATTTCACCCCTCCACTTT.